The T cell receptor (beta chain) under discussion was sequenced for a study of patients and donors after allogeneic stem cell transplantation. TCRdb re-derived calls from the RT-PCR reads in MiXCR, one entry per CDR3 protein. Of around 1,300 distinct CDR3 sequences listed, less than 35% are singletons. Germline V gene data show CDR1 as MNHEY and CDR2 as SVGAGI. The CDR3 consists of 11 residues. Trimming cost V 4 bases and J 4 bases, with 3 bases left between them. By proportion, this clonotype is medium-sized (0.01 to 0.1%). The chain carries TRBV6-5 and TRBJ2-3; unclear D gene. This receptor was obtained from a human donor who was either an allogeneic HSCT recipient or a stem cell or donor lymphocyte infusion donor (not recorded which). It is not recorded whose cells these are; they may come from a transplant donor. The specimen sequenced was blood, either unsorted or a sorted T cell fraction (not recorded which). DNA of the CDR3: TGTGCCAGCAGTTCTTCAGATACGCAGTATTTT. This translates into CASSSSDTQYF.